This T cell receptor (beta chain) came from a study of tumor and adjacent non-tumor tissue in lung cancer. Overall study findings and caveats: Tumor repertoires had a smaller top 100 clone share than normal lung. Significantly higher TCR diversity was found in tumor than normal lung.

For this clonotype: The antigen remains undetermined.

The library came from three nested PCR rounds adapted from ARM-PCR protocols. MiXCR, run by TCRdb on the multiplex PCR reads, gives a single entry per CDR3 protein. The repertoire holds about 48,000 distinct CDR3 sequences, with under 75% as singletons. CDR1 is MNHNS, CDR2 SASEGT, per germline. V was trimmed by 7 bases and J by 3 bases, leaving 18 bases between them. This CDR3 is 15 amino acids long. This sample's RNA came from whole unsorted tissue. The normal lung tissue was taken more than 3 cm from the tumor edge. Newly diagnosed lung cancer patients had thoracic surgery in China, August–November 2014, without prior chemotherapy.

The genes are TRBV6-1 and TRBJ1-2; TRBD1 is a possible D gene (5 bases). Sequencing used distant non-tumor lung tissue. The clonotype comes from a woman between 65 and 79 years old with non-small cell lung cancer. CDR3: CASNEVAGLDYGYTF. The CDR3 region has the DNA TGTGCCAGCAACGAGGTGGCAGGGTTGGACTATGGCTACACCTTC.